This is a list of T cell receptor beta chains from one sample in a study of blood T cells in healthy people across ages. MiXCR was run by TCRdb on the 5' RACE reads, yielding one entry per CDR3 protein. In the table there are 1.8 million or so distinct CDR3 sequences, roughly two fifths of which are singletons. Specimen: blood. These TCRs come from a human donor in good health. CDR3s include the opening cysteine and the closing phenylalanine or tryptophan. A D gene is named only where the DNA matches it firmly. Not all rows give a size; the values are once, few, many and, for expanded clones, a class.

j_gene: TRBJ2-3; abundance: .; d_gene: .; v_gene: TRBV4-1; CDR3aa: CASSQEQGPSTDTQYF; CDR3nt: TGCGCCAGCAGCCAAGAACAAGGCCCTAGCACAGATACGCAGTATTTT
j_gene: TRBJ2-7; abundance: few; d_gene: .; v_gene: TRBV27; CDR3aa: CASRKKPGQDSYEQYF; CDR3nt: TGTGCCAGCAGAAAGAAGCCGGGACAAGACTCCTACGAGCAGTACTTC
j_gene: TRBJ1-3; abundance: .; d_gene: .; v_gene: TRBV6-1; CDR3aa: CASSETGYPGNTIYF; CDR3nt: TGTGCCAGCAGTGAAACGGGATACCCTGGAAACACCATATATTTT
j_gene: TRBJ2-1; abundance: .; d_gene: .; v_gene: TRBV11-3; CDR3aa: CASSLTRGTGNEQFF; CDR3nt: TGTGCCAGCAGCTTAACGCGGGGCACTGGGAATGAGCAGTTCTTC
j_gene: TRBJ2-5; abundance: few; d_gene: .; v_gene: TRBV7-9; CDR3aa: CASSFRDQQYF; CDR3nt: TGTGCCAGCAGCTTCCGGGACCAGCAGTACTTC
j_gene: TRBJ2-7; abundance: .; d_gene: .; v_gene: TRBV6-6; CDR3aa: CASSYNPRGYEQYF; CDR3nt: TGTGCCAGCAGTTACAACCCTCGGGGCTACGAGCAGTACTTC
j_gene: TRBJ2-3; abundance: .; d_gene: .; v_gene: TRBV12-3/TRBV12-4; CDR3aa: CASSFRRTVPVAQYF; CDR3nt: TGTGCCAGCAGTTTTCGGCGTACCGTCCCAGTGGCGCAGTATTTT
j_gene: TRBJ2-3; abundance: .; d_gene: TRBD2; v_gene: TRBV20-1; CDR3aa: CSARGGWTSGSTDTQYF; CDR3nt: TGCAGTGCTAGAGGGGGGTGGACTAGCGGAAGCACAGATACGCAGTATTTT
j_gene: TRBJ2-1; abundance: .; d_gene: TRBD2; v_gene: TRBV7-2; CDR3aa: CASSLTSGVDRHEQFF; CDR3nt: TGTGCCAGCAGCTTAACTAGCGGGGTCGATAGGCATGAGCAGTTCTTC
j_gene: TRBJ2-5; abundance: .; d_gene: TRBD2; v_gene: TRBV20-1; CDR3aa: CSARTSEGRETQYF; CDR3nt: TGCAGTGCTAGGACTAGCGAGGGAAGAGAGACCCAGTACTTC
j_gene: TRBJ1-2; abundance: few; d_gene: TRBD1; v_gene: TRBV29-1; CDR3aa: CSANRGLDYGYTF; CDR3nt: TGCAGCGCGAACAGGGGGCTCGACTATGGCTACACCTTC
j_gene: TRBJ2-7; abundance: .; d_gene: TRBD1; v_gene: TRBV20-1; CDR3aa: CSALRGQGTYEQYF; CDR3nt: TGCAGTGCTCTCAGAGGACAGGGCACCTACGAGCAGTACTTC
j_gene: TRBJ2-5; abundance: .; d_gene: .; v_gene: TRBV9; CDR3aa: CASSVVGSRGETQYF; CDR3nt: TGTGCCAGCAGCGTAGTAGGCAGCAGAGGAGAGACCCAGTACTTC
j_gene: TRBJ2-3; abundance: .; d_gene: TRBD2; v_gene: TRBV2; CDR3aa: CASSEGTSGGGTDTQYF; CDR3nt: TGTGCCAGCAGTGAAGGGACTAGCGGGGGAGGTACAGATACGCAGTATTTT
j_gene: TRBJ2-1; abundance: .; d_gene: TRBD2; v_gene: TRBV7-3; CDR3aa: CASSRGGADNEQFF; CDR3nt: TGTGCCAGCAGCCGGGGAGGGGCCGACAATGAGCAGTTCTTC
j_gene: TRBJ1-2; abundance: .; d_gene: .; v_gene: TRBV11-2; CDR3aa: CASSYNRDRYYGYTF; CDR3nt: TGTGCCAGCAGCTATAACCGGGATCGATACTATGGCTACACCTTC
j_gene: TRBJ2-1; abundance: .; d_gene: TRBD2; v_gene: TRBV20-1; CDR3aa: CSASAGGAYNEQFF; CDR3nt: TGCAGTGCTTCAGCGGGGGGGGCCTACAATGAGCAGTTCTTC
j_gene: TRBJ2-7; abundance: many; d_gene: TRBD1; v_gene: TRBV29-1; CDR3aa: CSVDGGQGIHEQYF; CDR3nt: TGCAGCGTTGATGGGGGACAGGGGATCCACGAGCAGTACTTC
j_gene: TRBJ2-7; abundance: .; d_gene: .; v_gene: TRBV28; CDR3aa: CASSLWGLSEQYF; CDR3nt: TGTGCCAGCAGTTTATGGGGATTAAGCGAGCAGTACTTC
j_gene: TRBJ2-3; abundance: few; d_gene: TRBD2; v_gene: TRBV7-2; CDR3aa: CASSSRTSGELPSTDTQYF; CDR3nt: TGTGCCAGCAGCTCCCGGACTAGCGGGGAACTTCCTAGCACAGATACGCAGTATTTT
j_gene: TRBJ1-1; abundance: .; d_gene: TRBD1; v_gene: TRBV6-2/TRBV6-3; CDR3aa: CATGDHMNTEAFF; CDR3nt: TGTGCAACAGGGGATCACATGAACACTGAAGCTTTCTTT
j_gene: TRBJ1-6; abundance: few; d_gene: .; v_gene: TRBV20-1; CDR3aa: CSARDGGKNSYNSPLHF; CDR3nt: TGCAGTGCTAGAGATGGGGGGAAGAACTCCTATAATTCACCCCTCCACTTT
j_gene: TRBJ1-2; abundance: .; d_gene: .; v_gene: TRBV30; CDR3aa: CAWSVLRNYGYTF; CDR3nt: TGTGCCTGGAGTGTACTACGTAACTATGGCTACACCTTC
j_gene: TRBJ1-1; abundance: few; d_gene: .; v_gene: TRBV29-1; CDR3aa: CSVPPEGYTEAFF; CDR3nt: TGCAGCGTCCCCCCGGAGGGTTACACTGAAGCTTTCTTT